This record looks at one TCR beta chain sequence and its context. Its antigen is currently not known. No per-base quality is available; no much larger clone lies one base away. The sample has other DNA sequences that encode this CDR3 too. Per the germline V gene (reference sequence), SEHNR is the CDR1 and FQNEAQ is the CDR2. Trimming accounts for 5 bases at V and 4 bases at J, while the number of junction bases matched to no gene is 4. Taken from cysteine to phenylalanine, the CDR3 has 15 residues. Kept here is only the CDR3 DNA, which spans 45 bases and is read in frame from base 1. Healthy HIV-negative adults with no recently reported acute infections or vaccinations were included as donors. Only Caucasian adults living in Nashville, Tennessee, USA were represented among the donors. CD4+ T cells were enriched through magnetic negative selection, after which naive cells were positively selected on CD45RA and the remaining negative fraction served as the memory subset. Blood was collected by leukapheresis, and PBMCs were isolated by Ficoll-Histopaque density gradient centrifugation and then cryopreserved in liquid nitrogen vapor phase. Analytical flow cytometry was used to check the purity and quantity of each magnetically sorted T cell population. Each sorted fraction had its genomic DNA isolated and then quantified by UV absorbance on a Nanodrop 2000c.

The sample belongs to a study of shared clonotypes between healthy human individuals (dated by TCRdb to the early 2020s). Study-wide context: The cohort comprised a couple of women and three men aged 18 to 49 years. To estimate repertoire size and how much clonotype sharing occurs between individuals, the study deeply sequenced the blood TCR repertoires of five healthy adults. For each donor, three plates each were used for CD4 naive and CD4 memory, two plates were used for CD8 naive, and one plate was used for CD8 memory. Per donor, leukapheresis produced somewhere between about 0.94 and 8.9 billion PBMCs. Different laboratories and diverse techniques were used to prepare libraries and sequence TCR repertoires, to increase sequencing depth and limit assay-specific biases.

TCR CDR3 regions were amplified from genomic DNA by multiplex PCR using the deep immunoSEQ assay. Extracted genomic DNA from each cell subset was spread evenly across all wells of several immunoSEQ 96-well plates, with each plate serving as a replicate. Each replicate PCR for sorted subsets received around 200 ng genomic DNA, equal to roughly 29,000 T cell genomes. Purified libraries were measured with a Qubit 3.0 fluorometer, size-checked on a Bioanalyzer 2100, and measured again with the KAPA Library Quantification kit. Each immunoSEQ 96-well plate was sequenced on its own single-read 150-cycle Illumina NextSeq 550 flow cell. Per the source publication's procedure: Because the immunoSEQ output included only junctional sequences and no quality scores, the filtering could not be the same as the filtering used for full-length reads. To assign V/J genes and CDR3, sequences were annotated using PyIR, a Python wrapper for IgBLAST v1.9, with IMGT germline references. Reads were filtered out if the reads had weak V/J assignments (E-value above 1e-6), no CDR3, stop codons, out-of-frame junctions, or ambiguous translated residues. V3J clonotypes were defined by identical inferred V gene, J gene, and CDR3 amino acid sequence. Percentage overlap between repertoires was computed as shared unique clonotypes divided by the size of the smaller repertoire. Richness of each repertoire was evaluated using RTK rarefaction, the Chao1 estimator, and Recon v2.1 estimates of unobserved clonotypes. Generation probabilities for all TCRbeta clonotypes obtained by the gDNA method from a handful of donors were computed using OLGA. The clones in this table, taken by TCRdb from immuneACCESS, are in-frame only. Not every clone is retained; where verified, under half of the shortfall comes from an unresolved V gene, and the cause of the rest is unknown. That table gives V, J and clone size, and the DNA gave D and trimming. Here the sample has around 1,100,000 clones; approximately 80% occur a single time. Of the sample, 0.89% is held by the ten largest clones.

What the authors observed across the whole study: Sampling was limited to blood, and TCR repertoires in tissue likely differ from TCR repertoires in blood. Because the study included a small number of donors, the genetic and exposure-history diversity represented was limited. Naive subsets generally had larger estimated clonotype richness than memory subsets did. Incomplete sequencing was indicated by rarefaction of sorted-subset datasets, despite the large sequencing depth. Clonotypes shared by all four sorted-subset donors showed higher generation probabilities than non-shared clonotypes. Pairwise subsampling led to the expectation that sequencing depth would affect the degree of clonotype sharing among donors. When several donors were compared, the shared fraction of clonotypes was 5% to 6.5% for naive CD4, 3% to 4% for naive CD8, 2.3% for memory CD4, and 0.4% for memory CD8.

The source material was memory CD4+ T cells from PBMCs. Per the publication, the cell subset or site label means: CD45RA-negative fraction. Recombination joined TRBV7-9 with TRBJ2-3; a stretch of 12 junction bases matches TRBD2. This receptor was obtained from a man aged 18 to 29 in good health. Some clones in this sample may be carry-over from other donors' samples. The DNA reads TGTGCCAGCAGCCAGGGACTAGCGGGCGCAGATACGCAGTATTTT. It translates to CASSQGLAGADTQYF.